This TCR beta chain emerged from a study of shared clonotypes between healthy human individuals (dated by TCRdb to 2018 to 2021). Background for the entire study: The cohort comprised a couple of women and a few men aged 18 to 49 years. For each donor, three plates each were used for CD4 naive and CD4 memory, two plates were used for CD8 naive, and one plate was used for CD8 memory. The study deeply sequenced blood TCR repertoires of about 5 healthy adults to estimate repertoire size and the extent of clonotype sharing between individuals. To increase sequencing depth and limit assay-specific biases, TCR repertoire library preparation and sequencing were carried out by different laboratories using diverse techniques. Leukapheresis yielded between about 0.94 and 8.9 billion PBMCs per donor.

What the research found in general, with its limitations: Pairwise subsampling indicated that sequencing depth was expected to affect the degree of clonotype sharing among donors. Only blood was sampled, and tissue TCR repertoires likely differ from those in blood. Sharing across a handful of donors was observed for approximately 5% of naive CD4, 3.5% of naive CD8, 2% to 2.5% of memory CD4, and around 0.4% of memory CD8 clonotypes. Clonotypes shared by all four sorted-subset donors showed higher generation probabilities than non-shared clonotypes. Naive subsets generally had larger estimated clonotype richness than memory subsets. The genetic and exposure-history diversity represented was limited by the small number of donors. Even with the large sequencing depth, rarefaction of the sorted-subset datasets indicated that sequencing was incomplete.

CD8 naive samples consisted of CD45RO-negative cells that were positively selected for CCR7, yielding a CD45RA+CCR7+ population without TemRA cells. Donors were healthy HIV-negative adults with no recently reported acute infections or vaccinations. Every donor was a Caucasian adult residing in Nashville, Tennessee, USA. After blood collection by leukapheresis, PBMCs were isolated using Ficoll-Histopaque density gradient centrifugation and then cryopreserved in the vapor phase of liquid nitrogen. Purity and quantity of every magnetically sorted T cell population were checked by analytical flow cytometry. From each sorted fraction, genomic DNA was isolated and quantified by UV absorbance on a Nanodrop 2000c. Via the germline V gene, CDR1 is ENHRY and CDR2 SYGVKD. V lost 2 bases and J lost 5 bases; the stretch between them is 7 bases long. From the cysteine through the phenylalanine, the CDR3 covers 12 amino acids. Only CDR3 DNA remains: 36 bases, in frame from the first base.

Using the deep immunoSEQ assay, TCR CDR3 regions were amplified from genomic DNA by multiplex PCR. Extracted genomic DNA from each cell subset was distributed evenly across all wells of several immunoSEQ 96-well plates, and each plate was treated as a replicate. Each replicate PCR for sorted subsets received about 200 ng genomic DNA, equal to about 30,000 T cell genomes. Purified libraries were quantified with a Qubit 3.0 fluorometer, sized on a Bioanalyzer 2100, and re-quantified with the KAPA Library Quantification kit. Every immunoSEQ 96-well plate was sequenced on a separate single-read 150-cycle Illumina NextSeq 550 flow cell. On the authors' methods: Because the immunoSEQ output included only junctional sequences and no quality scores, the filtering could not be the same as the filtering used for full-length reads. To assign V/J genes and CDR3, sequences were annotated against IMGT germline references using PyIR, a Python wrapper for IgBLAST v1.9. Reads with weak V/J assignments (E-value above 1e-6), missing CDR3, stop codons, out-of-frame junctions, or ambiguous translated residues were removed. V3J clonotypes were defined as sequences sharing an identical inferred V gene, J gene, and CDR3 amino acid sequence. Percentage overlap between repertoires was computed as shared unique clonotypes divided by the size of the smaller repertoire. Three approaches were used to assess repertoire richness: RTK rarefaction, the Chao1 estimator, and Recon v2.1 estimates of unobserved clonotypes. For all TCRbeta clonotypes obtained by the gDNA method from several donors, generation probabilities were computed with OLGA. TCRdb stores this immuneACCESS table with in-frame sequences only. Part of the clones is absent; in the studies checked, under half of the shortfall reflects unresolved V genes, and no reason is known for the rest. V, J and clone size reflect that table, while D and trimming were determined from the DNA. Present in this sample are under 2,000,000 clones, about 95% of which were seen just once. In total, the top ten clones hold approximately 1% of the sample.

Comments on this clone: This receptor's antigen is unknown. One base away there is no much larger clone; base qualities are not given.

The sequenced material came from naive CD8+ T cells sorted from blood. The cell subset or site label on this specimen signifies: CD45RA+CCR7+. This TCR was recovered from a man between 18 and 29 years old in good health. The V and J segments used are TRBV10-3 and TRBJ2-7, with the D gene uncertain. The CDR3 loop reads CAISEGSDEQYF. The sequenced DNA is TGTGCCATCAGTGAGGGGTCCGACGAGCAGTACTTC.